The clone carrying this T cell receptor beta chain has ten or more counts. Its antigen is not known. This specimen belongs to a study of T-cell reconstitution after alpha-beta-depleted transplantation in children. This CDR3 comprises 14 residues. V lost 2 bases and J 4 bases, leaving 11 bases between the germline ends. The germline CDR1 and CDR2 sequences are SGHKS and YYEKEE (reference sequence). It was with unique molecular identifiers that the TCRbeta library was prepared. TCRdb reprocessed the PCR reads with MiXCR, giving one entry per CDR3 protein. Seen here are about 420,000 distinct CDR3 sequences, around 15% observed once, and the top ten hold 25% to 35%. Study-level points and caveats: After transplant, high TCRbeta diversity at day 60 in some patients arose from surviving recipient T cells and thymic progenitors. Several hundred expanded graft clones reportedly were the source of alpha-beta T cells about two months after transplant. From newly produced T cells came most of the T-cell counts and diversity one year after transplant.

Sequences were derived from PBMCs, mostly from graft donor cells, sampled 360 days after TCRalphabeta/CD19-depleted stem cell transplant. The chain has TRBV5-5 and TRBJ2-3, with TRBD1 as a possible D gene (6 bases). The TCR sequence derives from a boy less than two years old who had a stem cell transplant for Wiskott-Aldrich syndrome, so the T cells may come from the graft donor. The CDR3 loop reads CASSLGGEADTQYF. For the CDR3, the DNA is TGTGCCAGCAGCTTAGGGGGAGAGGCAGATACGCAGTATTTT.